A single sample is the source of the 2 T cell receptor beta chains below, sequenced in a study of blood T cell repertoires in COVID-19 (TCRdb year 2020). The library was produced with the immunoSEQ multiplex PCR assay. Held by TCRdb, this immuneACCESS table contains in-frame sequences only and omits some clones. Under half of the omission traces to an unresolved V gene where checked; the cause of the rest is unknown. Within this sample are 70,000 to 90,000 clones, with 80% to 95% of them counted one time only. Less than 9% of the sample is held by the ten biggest clonotypes. The sample comprised peripheral blood. The receptors were gathered from a human donor in a cohort sampled during active COVID-19.

The chain is built from TRBV19 and TRBJ1-2; D may be TRBD1 (6 bases). The germline V gene encodes CDR1 LNHDA and CDR2 SQIVND (reference sequence). This CDR3 region has 16 residues. V dropped 6 bases and J dropped 8 bases, with 25 bases sitting between them. The CDR3 protein is CASSTPGQPVARGYTF. CDR3 bases: TGTGCCAGTAGCACCCCTGGACAGCCCGTTGCGAGGGGCTACACCTTC.

This clone has only one observation. This chain links TRBV2 with TRBJ2-1, with D possibly TRBD2 on 6 matching bases. Per the germline V gene, CDR1 is SNHLY and CDR2 is FYNNEI. V dropped 1 base and J dropped 7 bases, with 20 bases sitting between them. The CDR3 length is 17 residues. CDR3 sequence (DNA): TGTGCCAGCAGTGAAGTTCCTCCGGGACTCCTTTTGAATGAGCAGTTCTTC. Residues: CASSEVPPGLLLNEQFF.